The sequence of this TCR beta chain was determined in a study of OX40 agonist ivuxolimab in advanced cancers. The overall study: Treatment received earlier with anti-PD-1, anti-PD-L1 or anti-CTLA-4 agents was allowed, and 40% had some.

Profiled with immunoSEQ multiplex PCR; TCRdb holds only in-frame clones, not every one. Of fewer than 65,000 clones listed, 70% to 90% were seen once; the top ten hold 5.4%. Study outcomes and limitations: CD4+ T cells averaged fewer expanded clones than CD8+ T cells.

The germline CDR1 and CDR2 sequences are SGHNT and YYREEE (reference sequence). Trimming stripped 0 bases from V and 9 bases from J, with 10 bases between. The CDR3 is 13 residues long. Of note for this clone: Its specificity is unknown.

The chain couples TRBV5-4 to TRBJ2-1; possibly TRBD1 for D (6 bases). The material was CD4+ or CD8+ T cells sorted from blood, obtained in a trial of the OX40 agonist ivuxolimab. This receptor was obtained from an adult with an advanced solid tumor such as melanoma, head and neck, liver or kidney cancer. CDR3 loop: CASSLDRAGEQFF. The CDR3 nucleotides read TGTGCCAGCAGCTTGGACAGGGCCGGTGAGCAGTTCTTC.